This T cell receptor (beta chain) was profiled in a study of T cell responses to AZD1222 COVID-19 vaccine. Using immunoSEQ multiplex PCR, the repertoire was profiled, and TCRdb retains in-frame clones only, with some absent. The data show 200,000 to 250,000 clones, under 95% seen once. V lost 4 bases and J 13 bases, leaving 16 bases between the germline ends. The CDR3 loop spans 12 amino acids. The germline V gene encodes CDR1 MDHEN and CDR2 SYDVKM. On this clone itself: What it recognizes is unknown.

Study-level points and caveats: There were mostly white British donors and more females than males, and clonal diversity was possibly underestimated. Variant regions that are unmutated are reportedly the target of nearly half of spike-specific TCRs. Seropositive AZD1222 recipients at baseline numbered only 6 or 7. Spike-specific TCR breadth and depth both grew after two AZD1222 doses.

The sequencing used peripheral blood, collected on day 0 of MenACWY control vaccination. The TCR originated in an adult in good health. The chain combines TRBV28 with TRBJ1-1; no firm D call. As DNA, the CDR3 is TGTGCCAGCAGTTCCTCCTTCAAAGTCGGTTTCTTT. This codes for CASSSSFKVGFF.